The 7 T cell receptor beta chains given below trace back to one sample, sequenced in a study of blood T cell repertoires in COVID-19 (TCRdb year 2020). Receptor amplification or capture employed the immunoSEQ multiplex PCR assay. TCRdb took this table from immuneACCESS and kept in-frame rearrangements with V and J called. Such tables lack part of the clones; where checked against another copy, unresolved V genes explain under half of the gap, and the rest is unexplained. A total of 200,000 to 250,000 clones appear in this sample, around 84% of them only once. The top ten clones comprise around a sixth of the sample. Specimen: peripheral blood. These receptors all stem from a woman older than 75 with active or convalescent COVID-19.

The chain links TRBV9 to TRBJ2-1, with TRBD2 matching 8 bases. Germline CDR1 is SGDLS and CDR2 is YYNGEE. The J segment lost 2 bases and the V segment lost 4 bases, leaving 2 bases of the junction unmatched. This CDR3 is 14 amino acids long. The CDR3 region has the DNA TGTGCCAGCAGCCGCGGGGGGACCTACAATGAGCAGTTCTTC. Translation gives CASSRGGTYNEQFF. Filled out from reference TRBV9 and TRBJ2-1, the complete variable domain reads DSGVTQTPKHLITATGQRVTLRCSPRSGDLSVYWYQQSLDQGLQFLIQYYNGEERAKGNILERFSAQQFPDLHSELNLSSLELGDSALYFCASSRGGTYNEQFFGPGTRLTVL.

In DNA, the CDR3 is TGTGCCAGTACCCTCCTAGCGGGAGTTCCCTCGCCCTACAATGAGCAGTTCTTC. Its translation: CASTLLAGVPSPYNEQFF. V usage is TRBV19 and J usage is TRBJ2-1; 10 positions match TRBD2. The CDR3 is made up of 18 amino acids. The V gene's germline CDR1 is LNHDA and CDR2 SQIVND (reference sequence). Germline trimming cut 7 bases from V and 2 bases from J; bases unmatched to any gene: 14.

V gene TRBV7-9 combines with J gene TRBJ2-5; the match to TRBD2 covers 8 bases. The trim removed 2 bases at V and 5 bases at J, leaving 7 bases unmatched. There are 15 residues in the CDR3. Germline V lookup: CDR1 SEHNR, CDR2 FQNEAQ (reference sequence). The CDR3 here is CASSLLVGGAETQYF. CDR3 DNA: TGTGCCAGCAGCTTACTGGTCGGGGGGGCCGAGACCCAGTACTTC.

The chain combines TRBV15 with TRBJ1-4; D unresolved. Trimming removed 0 bases from V and 0 bases from J, with 14 bases in between. This CDR3 region has 18 residues. Germline V lookup: CDR1 LNHNV, CDR2 YYDKDF (reference sequence). DNA for the CDR3: TGTGCCACCAGCAGAGAACGGATTAGCACACCAACTAATGAAAAACTGTTTTTT. Its protein is CATSRERISTPTNEKLFF.

This chain links TRBV5-1 with TRBJ2-5; a possible D gene is TRBD2 (7 bases). The length of the CDR3 is 15 residues. The germline gives CDR1 SGHRS, CDR2 YFSETQ. V dropped 4 bases and J dropped 3 bases, with 16 bases sitting between them. The CDR3 reads CASSPRGGVEETQYF. The CDR3 nucleotides read TGCGCCAGCAGCCCCAGGGGAGGGGTGGAAGAGACCCAGTACTTC.

This clone has a handful of counts. This rearrangement joins TRBV6-2 or TRBV6-3 to TRBJ1-1, with 7 nucleotides matching TRBD1. Trimming cost V 5 bases and J 4 bases; bases outside gene matches: 10. The CDR3 is 15 amino acids. CDR1 and CDR2 (germline): MNHEY, SVGEGT. The DNA for the CDR3 is TGTGCCAGCAGTACACAGGGGACTGGTAGCACTGAAGCTTTCTTT. Its protein product is CASSTQGTGSTEAFF.

The gene calls are TRBV29-1 and TRBJ1-5; 7 bases fit TRBD1. Germline-derived CDR1 and CDR2 are SQVTM and ANQGSEA. Unmatched junction bases numbered 12, after V lost 4 bases and J lost 12 bases. The CDR3 spans 13 residues. CDR3 amino acids: CSVAAGTAGHQHF. The CDR3 nucleotides are TGCAGCGTTGCAGCAGGGACAGCAGGACACCAGCATTTT.